The clone carrying this T cell receptor (beta chain) was observed a few times. Its antigen remains unknown. Template switching supplied a universal primer site; unique molecular identifiers were carried on the cDNA. TCRdb processed the 5' RACE reads anew with MiXCR; each CDR3 protein has one entry. The table includes around 1.7 million distinct CDR3 sequences, about 31% detected once. This entry is derived from a study of identical twins. General observations from the study: Modeled out-of-frame TCR alpha sharing in monozygotic twins fell below observed levels. Alpha sequences out of frame and shared by twins had excess low generation probability. Within beta out-of-frame sequences, the excess sharing observed between twins was weaker.

From germline, CDR1 is SGHTA and CDR2 FQGNSA. After removal of 3 bases from V and 3 bases from J, the junction contained 0 bases not matched to a gene. CDR3 length: 15 residues. This chain joins TRBV7-2 and TRBJ2-6; 9 bases agree with TRBD1. The clonotype comes from a newborn girl in good health. The sample consisted of cord blood. The CDR3 nucleotides are TGTGCCAGCAGCTTGACAGGGGGTGGGGCCAACGTCCTGACTTTC. Translated, it gives CASSLTGGGANVLTF.